The present entry profiles one T cell receptor (beta chain) with its context. Its matching antigen is unknown. This record belongs to a study of shared clonotypes between healthy human individuals. Study overall: The plates for each donor numbered three CD4 naive, three CD4 memory, two CD8 naive and one CD8 memory. The study, taken as a whole, reports: Clonotypes that were shared across a few donors made up roughly 5% of naive CD4 clonotypes. Richness estimates generally favored naive over memory subsets.

The CDR3 has 16 residues. Germline V gene lookup returns CDR1 SGHDT and CDR2 YYEEEE. With V trimmed by 1 base and J by 1 base, 4 bases remained unmatched. TCRdb keeps only in-frame clones here, not all; method: immunoSEQ multiplex PCR. This sample carries roughly 2,300,000 clones, less than 95% of them seen once, and the ten largest clones take around 0.38%. This sequence joins TRBV5-6 and TRBJ2-3; 9 bases line up with TRBD2. This TCR came from a man younger than 35 in good health. Some clones in this sample may be carry-over from other donors' samples. The sample taken for sequencing was naive CD4+ T cells from PBMCs. Subset: CD45RA+ positively selected. The CDR3: CASSLTSGLGTDTQYF. DNA of the CDR3: TGTGCCAGCAGCTTGACTAGCGGGCTCGGCACAGATACGCAGTATTTT.